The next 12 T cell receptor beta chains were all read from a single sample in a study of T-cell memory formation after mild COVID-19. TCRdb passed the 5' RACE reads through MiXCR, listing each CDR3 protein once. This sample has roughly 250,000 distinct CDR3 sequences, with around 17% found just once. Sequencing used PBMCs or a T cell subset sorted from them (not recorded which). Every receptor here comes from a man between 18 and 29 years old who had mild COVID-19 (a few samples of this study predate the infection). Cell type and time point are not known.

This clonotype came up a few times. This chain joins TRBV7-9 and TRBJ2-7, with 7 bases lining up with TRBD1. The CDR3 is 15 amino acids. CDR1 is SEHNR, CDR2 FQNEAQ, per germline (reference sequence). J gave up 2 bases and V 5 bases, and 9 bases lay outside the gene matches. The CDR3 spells CASSPRGLQTYEQYF. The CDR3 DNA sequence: TGTGCCAGCAGCCCTAGGGGGCTACAGACCTACGAGCAGTACTTC.

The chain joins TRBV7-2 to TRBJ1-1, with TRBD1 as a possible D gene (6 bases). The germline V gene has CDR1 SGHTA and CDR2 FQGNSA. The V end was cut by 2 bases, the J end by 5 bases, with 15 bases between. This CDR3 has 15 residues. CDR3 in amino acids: CASSLRRGGVTEAFF. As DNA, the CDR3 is TGTGCCAGCAGCTTAAGGAGAGGGGGGGTGACTGAAGCTTTCTTT.

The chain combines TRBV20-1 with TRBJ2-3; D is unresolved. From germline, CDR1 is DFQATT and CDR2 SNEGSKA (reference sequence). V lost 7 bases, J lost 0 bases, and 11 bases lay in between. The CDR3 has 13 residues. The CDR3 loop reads CSDMMASTDTQYF. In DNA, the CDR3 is TGCAGTGATATGATGGCTAGCACAGATACGCAGTATTTT.

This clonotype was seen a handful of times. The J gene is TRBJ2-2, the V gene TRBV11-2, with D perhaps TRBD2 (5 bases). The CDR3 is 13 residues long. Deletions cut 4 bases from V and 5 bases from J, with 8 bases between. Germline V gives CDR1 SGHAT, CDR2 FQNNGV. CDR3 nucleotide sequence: TGTGCCAGCAGCTCACAGCGGACCGGGGAGCTGTTTTTT. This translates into CASSSQRTGELFF.

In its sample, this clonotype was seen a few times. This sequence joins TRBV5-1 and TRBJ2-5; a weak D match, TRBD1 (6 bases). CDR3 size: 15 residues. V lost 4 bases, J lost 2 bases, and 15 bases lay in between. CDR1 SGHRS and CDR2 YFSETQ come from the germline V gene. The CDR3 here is CASSIAGTTQETQYF. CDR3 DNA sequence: TGCGCCAGCAGCATCGCCGGGACAACACAAGAGACCCAGTACTTC.

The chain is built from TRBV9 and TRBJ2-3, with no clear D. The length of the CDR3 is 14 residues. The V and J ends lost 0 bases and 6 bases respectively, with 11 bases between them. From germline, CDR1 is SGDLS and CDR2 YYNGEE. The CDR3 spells CASSVVPVPDTQYF. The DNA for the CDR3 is TGTGCCAGCAGCGTAGTACCGGTCCCGGATACGCAGTATTTT.

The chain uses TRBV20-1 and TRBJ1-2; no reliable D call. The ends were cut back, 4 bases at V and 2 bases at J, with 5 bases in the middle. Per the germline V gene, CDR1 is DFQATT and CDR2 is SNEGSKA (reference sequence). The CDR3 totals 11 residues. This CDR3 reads CSANRNYGYTF. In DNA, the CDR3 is TGCAGTGCTAATCGAAACTATGGCTACACCTTC.

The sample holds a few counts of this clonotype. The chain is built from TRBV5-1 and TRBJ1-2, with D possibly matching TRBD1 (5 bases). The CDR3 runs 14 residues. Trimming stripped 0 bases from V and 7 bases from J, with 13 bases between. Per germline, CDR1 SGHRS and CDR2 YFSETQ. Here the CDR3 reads CASSLASAGSGYTF. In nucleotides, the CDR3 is TGCGCCAGCAGCTTGGCCTCGGCAGGGAGTGGCTACACCTTC.

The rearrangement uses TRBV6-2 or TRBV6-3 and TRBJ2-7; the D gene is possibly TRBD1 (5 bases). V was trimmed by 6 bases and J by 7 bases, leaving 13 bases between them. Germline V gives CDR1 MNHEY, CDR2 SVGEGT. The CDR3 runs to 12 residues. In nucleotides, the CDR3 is TGTGCCAGCAGCCTACCAGGGAAGGAGCAGTACGTC. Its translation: CASSLPGKEQYV.

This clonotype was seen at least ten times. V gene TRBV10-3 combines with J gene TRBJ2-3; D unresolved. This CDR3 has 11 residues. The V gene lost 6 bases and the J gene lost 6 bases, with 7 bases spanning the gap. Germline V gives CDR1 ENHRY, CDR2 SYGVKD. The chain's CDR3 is CAIRERDTQYF. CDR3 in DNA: TGTGCCATCAGGGAGAGGGATACGCAGTATTTT.

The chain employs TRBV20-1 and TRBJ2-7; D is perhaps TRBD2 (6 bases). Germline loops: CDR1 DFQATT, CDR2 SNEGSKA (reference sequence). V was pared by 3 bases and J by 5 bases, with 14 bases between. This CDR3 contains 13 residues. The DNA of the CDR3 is TGCAGTGCTAGTACACTAGCTGGCCACGAGCAGTACTTC. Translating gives CSASTLAGHEQYF.

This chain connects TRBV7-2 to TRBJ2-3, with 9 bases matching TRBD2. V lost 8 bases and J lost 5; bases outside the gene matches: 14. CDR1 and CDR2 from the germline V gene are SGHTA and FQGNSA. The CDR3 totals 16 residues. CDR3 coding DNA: TGTGCCAGCCAGGCGGGAGTAGCGGGGGCAGGAGATACGCAGTATTTT. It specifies CASQAGVAGAGDTQYF.